The present T cell receptor (beta chain) was sequenced within a study of identical twins. A universal primer site was incorporated via template switching, and the cDNA contained unique molecular identifiers. A single record per CDR3 protein comes from TCRdb applying MiXCR to the 5' RACE reads. The table lists a few hundred thousand distinct CDR3 sequences, about 13% of them singletons. General study findings and limits: Insertion counts were lower in abundant cord blood beta clonotypes, a trend that memory repertoires did not show.

This CDR3 is 13 amino acids long. Trimming took 1 base from V and 3 from J, leaving 7 bases between them. Germline CDR1 is SGHVS and CDR2 is FQNEAQ. This clonotype was counted between two and nine times. What it recognizes is unknown. The same sample was also studied in work on yellow fever vaccine responses in identical twins.

Sequences were obtained from memory (CD45RO+) T cells sorted from blood. The clonotype was recovered from a woman aged 18-29 years in good health. The V gene is TRBV7-8, the J gene TRBJ2-7; D remains unclear. DNA of the CDR3: TGTGCCAGCAGCTTAGGGCTAAACTACGAGCAGTACTTC. Encoded protein: CASSLGLNYEQYF.